A selection of T cell receptor beta chains follows, all from one sample in a study of T cell changes during pregnancy in multiple sclerosis. This table comes from immunoSEQ multiplex PCR, and its TCRdb copy is limited to in-frame clones, with some not included. The sample includes 54,000 or so clones, over 85% of them seen just once. This specimen was CD4+ T cells from peripheral blood mononuclear cells, taken before pregnancy. These receptors were obtained from a female donor with multiple sclerosis, enrolled in a pregnancy study. Each CDR3 is given with its conserved first and last residue. A D gene is named only where the DNA matches it firmly. Some rows mark clone size as missing; the rest say once, few, many or name a class of expanded clone.

v_call	cdr3_length	d_call	j_call	clone_size	cdr3_aa	cdr3_nt
TRBV14	13	.	TRBJ1-2	.	CASSQQGYYGYTF	TGTGCCAGCAGCCAACAGGGCTACTATGGCTACACCTTC
TRBV2	13	.	TRBJ2-7	.	CASSEALYYEQYF	TGTGCCAGCAGTGAAGCGCTCTACTACGAGCAGTACTTC
TRBV11-2	16	.	TRBJ2-2	.	CASSSQAGTNTGELFF	TGTGCCAGCAGCTCCCAAGCCGGGACTAACACCGGGGAGCTGTTTTTT
TRBV7-9	15	.	TRBJ1-5	.	CASSLWAGEGQPQHF	TGTGCCAGCAGCTTATGGGCGGGAGAGGGTCAGCCCCAGCATTTT
TRBV28	13	.	TRBJ2-7	.	CASRSGYGYEQYF	TGTGCCAGCAGGTCAGGGTACGGTTACGAGCAGTACTTC
TRBV6-4	14	TRBD2	TRBJ2-3	.	CASSAGLGTDTQYF	TGTGCCAGCAGTGCGGGACTAGGCACAGATACGCAGTATTTT
TRBV5-1	14	.	TRBJ1-2	.	CASSLASEAYGYTF	TGCGCCAGCAGCTTGGCCTCGGAGGCCTATGGCTACACCTTC
TRBV10-3	12	.	TRBJ1-1	.	CAIRVRDTEAFF	TGTGCCATCAGGGTTCGGGACACTGAAGCTTTCTTT
TRBV2	14	TRBD1	TRBJ1-2	once	CASKGDRDSGGYTF	TGTGCCAGCAAGGGGGACAGGGATAGTGGAGGCTACACCTTC
TRBV28	15	TRBD1	TRBJ1-2	.	CASSLRQGGINGYTF	TGTGCCAGCAGTTTAAGACAGGGGGGAATAAATGGCTACACCTTC
TRBV7-9	12	TRBD1	TRBJ1-2	.	CASSLHSGGGTF	TGTGCCAGCAGCTTACATTCAGGGGGCGGGACCTTC
TRBV6-5	14	.	TRBJ2-7	.	CASSYAKQGYEQYF	TGTGCCAGCAGTTACGCAAAACAGGGCTACGAGCAGTACTTC
TRBV9	17	TRBD2	TRBJ2-1	.	CASSVDWAGGPRNEQFF	TGTGCCAGCAGCGTAGATTGGGCGGGAGGGCCCCGTAATGAGCAGTTCTTC
TRBV11-3	13	TRBD2	TRBJ2-7	.	CASSPAAGGEQYF	TGTGCCAGCAGCCCTGCAGCGGGAGGCGAGCAGTACTTC
TRBV5-1	13	.	TRBJ1-2	.	CASSAQEFYGYTF	TGCGCCAGCAGCGCACAGGAGTTCTATGGCTACACCTTC
TRBV5-6	16	.	TRBJ1-5	.	CASSLARTARHQPQHF	TGTGCCAGCAGCTTGGCCAGGACAGCCCGCCATCAGCCCCAGCATTTT
TRBV5-6	17	TRBD2	TRBJ2-5	once	CASSLYSGRAVRETQYF	TGTGCCAGCAGCTTGTATAGCGGGAGGGCCGTCAGAGAGACCCAGTACTTC
TRBV27	11	.	TRBJ2-3	few	CASKAGDTQYF	TGTGCCAGCAAGGCGGGGGATACGCAGTATTTT
TRBV7-6	16	.	TRBJ2-1	.	CASSREMGDVHNEQFF	TGTGCCAGCAGCCGGGAAATGGGCGACGTACACAATGAGCAGTTCTTC
TRBV10-3	13	.	TRBJ2-7	.	CAISGTFRYEQYF	TGTGCCATCAGTGGAACGTTTCGGTACGAGCAGTACTTC
TRBV30	13	TRBD1	TRBJ1-4	.	CAWTTGPGEKLFF	TGTGCCTGGACGACAGGGCCGGGTGAAAAACTGTTTTTT
TRBV6-5	14	.	TRBJ2-7	.	CASSYGQGNYEQYF	TGTGCCAGCAGTTACGGGCAGGGGAACTACGAGCAGTACTTC
TRBV30	16	TRBD2	TRBJ2-2	.	CAWSVWASGTTGELFF	TGTGCCTGGAGTGTGTGGGCTAGCGGTACAACCGGGGAGCTGTTTTTT
TRBV29-1	16	.	TRBJ2-3	.	CSAGGGQSAAPDTQYF	TGCAGCGCCGGGGGGGGACAGTCTGCCGCGCCAGATACGCAGTATTTT
TRBV15	16	TRBD1	TRBJ2-7	.	CATSGIRGQGTYEQYF	TGTGCCACCAGCGGCATAAGGGGACAGGGAACCTACGAGCAGTACTTC
TRBV7-8	15	.	TRBJ1-5	.	CASSLLGASNQPQHF	TGTGCCAGCAGCTTATTAGGGGCATCCAATCAGCCCCAGCATTTT
TRBV6-1	17	TRBD2	TRBJ2-1	once	CASSERGLAGVGNEQFF	TGTGCCAGCAGTGAGCGGGGGCTAGCGGGAGTAGGAAATGAGCAGTTCTTC
TRBV29-1	14	.	TRBJ2-7	.	CSVLGRGGTYEQYF	TGCAGCGTTCTTGGGAGGGGGGGCACCTACGAGCAGTACTTC